These 5 T cell receptor beta chains were all obtained from the same sample, sequenced in a study of control samples from healthy donors and cancer patients. Using immunoSEQ multiplex PCR, the repertoire was profiled, and TCRdb retains in-frame clones only, with some absent. The sample yields under 450,000 clones, 80% to 95% seen once. Specimen: PBMCs. Receptor source: a man aged 35 to 55 with head and neck cancer.

The J gene is TRBJ1-1, the V gene TRBV7-2, with no clear D. The CDR3 extends over 16 amino acids. V lost 1 base and J 0 bases, leaving 12 bases between the germline ends. Germline CDR1 and CDR2: SGHTA and FQGNSA. CDR3 region: CASSLVSGQLNTEAFF. Here the CDR3 DNA reads TGTGCCAGCAGCTTAGTAAGTGGGCAGTTGAACACTGAAGCTTTCTTT. Full variable domain (remainder filled in from reference TRBV7-2 and TRBJ1-1): GAGVSQSPSNKVTEKGKDVELRCDPISGHTALYWYRQSLGQGLEFLIYFQGNSAPDKSGLPSDRFSAERTGGSVSTLTIQRTQQEDSAVYLCASSLVSGQLNTEAFFGQGTRLTVV.

The rearrangement uses TRBV5-1 and TRBJ2-7; either TRBD1 or TRBD2 may supply D (5 bases each). Germline CDR1 SGHRS, CDR2 YFSETQ. V was cut by 3 bases and J by 1 base, with 8 bases left in between. This CDR3 has 13 amino acids. In DNA, the CDR3 is TGCGCCAGCAGCTCCAGGGAGTCCTACGAGCAGTACTTC. Translated, it gives CASSSRESYEQYF.

CDR3 coding DNA: TGTGCCAGCAGCCTTAGCGGGAGACAGAACACCGGGGAGCTGTTTTTT. Protein sequence: CASSLSGRQNTGELFF. The chain couples TRBV5-6 to TRBJ2-2; 9 bases line up with TRBD2. Germline V gene lookup returns CDR1 SGHDT and CDR2 YYEEEE. There are 16 residues in the CDR3. The ends lost 4 bases at V and 1 base at J; junction bases unmatched: 5.

CDR3 DNA sequence: TGTGCCAGCAGCATCAGCGGGGGCGTTAATGAAAAACTGTTTTTT. Protein sequence: CASSISGGVNEKLFF. The chain uses TRBV5-4 and TRBJ1-4, with TRBD1 as a possible D gene (6 bases). With 4 bases removed from V and 4 bases from J, the gap between germline ends came to 14 bases. The germline V gene has CDR1 SGHNT and CDR2 YYREEE (reference sequence). The CDR3 is made up of 15 amino acids.

The chain links TRBV7-2 to TRBJ1-2, with 10 positions matching TRBD1. The CDR3 length is 14 residues. The germline V gene encodes CDR1 SGHTA and CDR2 FQGNSA. J was trimmed by 8 bases and V by 1 base; bases with no gene match: 4. DNA of the CDR3: TGTGCCAGCAGCTTAGGCCTGACAGGGGGCGGCTACACCTTC. It yields the protein CASSLGLTGGGYTF.